Below are 12 T cell receptor beta chains sequenced from a single sample in a study of blood T cell repertoires in COVID-19. Assay: immunoSEQ multiplex PCR; the TCRdb copy retains only in-frame clones and omits some. The sample has around 160,000 clones; 80% to 90% are singletons. The source material was peripheral blood. The receptors here all came from a human donor in a cohort sampled during active COVID-19.

CDR3: CASGGLWGDLNTEAFF. CDR3 coding DNA: TGTGCCAGCGGGGGGTTATGGGGAGATTTGAACACTGAAGCTTTCTTT. V is TRBV28 and J is TRBJ1-1; D is possibly TRBD1 (5 bases). Between the trimmed V and J ends, which lost 8 bases and 0 bases, there was a span of 19 bases. The CDR3 runs 16 residues. In germline, CDR1 is MDHEN, CDR2 SYDVKM.

This clone was observed many times. The rearrangement joins TRBV4-2 to TRBJ2-2, with a weak D call TRBD2 (6 bases). CDR3 length equals 14 residues. The ends were cut back, 4 bases at V and 2 bases at J, with 8 bases in the middle. Germline values: CDR1 LGHNA, CDR2 YNFKEQ. The CDR3, as DNA: TGTGCCAGCAGCCGGGACTTTAACACCGGGGAGCTGTTTTTT. Protein product: CASSRDFNTGELFF.

The chain carries TRBV6-5 and TRBJ1-3; a weak D match, TRBD1 (5 bases). The V end was cut by 5 bases, the J end by 0 bases, with 8 bases between. The germline V gene has CDR1 MNHEY and CDR2 SVGAGI. The CDR3 contains 14 residues. The CDR3 spells CASSPGGSGNTIYF. The DNA of the CDR3 is TGTGCCAGCAGTCCGGGGGGCTCTGGAAACACCATATATTTT.

The rearrangement links TRBV9 to TRBJ1-3; 7 bases map to TRBD1. V dropped 4 bases and J dropped 2; count of bases not matched to a gene: 9. Germline CDR1 and CDR2: SGDLS and YYNGEE. The CDR3 spans 16 residues. CDR3 in amino acids: CASSTPKGAPGNTIYF. The CDR3 nucleotides read TGTGCCAGCAGCACTCCAAAGGGGGCGCCTGGAAACACCATATATTTT.

The chain recombines TRBV15 with TRBJ2-7; maybe TRBD1 (6 bases). The CDR3 length is 12 residues. V was pared by 3 bases and J by 6 bases, with 9 bases between. Looked up from germline, CDR1 is LNHNV and CDR2 is YYDKDF (reference sequence). The CDR3 loop reads CATSRATGEQYF. The CDR3 bases are TGTGCCACCAGCAGGGCGACAGGCGAGCAGTACTTC.

The chain joins TRBV30 to TRBJ2-7, with D possibly TRBD2 on 5 matching bases. The CDR3 runs 12 residues. Germline V gives CDR1 GTSNPN, CDR2 SVGIG (reference sequence). Trimming took 4 bases from V and 5 from J, leaving 12 bases between them. CDR3 bases: TGTGCCTGGACTATGTCCGGGAACGAGCAGTACTTC. As protein: CAWTMSGNEQYF.

The chain has TRBV30 and TRBJ2-1; D possibly corresponds to TRBD2 (6 bases). This CDR3 comprises 13 residues. From germline, CDR1 is GTSNPN and CDR2 SVGIG (reference sequence). Trimming removed 3 bases from V and 9 bases from J, with 15 bases in between. CDR3 nucleotide sequence: TGTGCCTGGAGGAAACTAGCCTGGGGTGAGCAGTTCTTC. Its translation is CAWRKLAWGEQFF.

The J gene is TRBJ1-2, the V gene TRBV6-5; D gene uncertain. V was shortened by 7 bases and J by 4 bases, with 13 bases between the two germline ends. The CDR3 is made up of 13 amino acids. CDR1 is MNHEY, CDR2 SVGAGI, per germline. Written as DNA, the CDR3 is TGTGCCAGCACGGCAGGCTCGACCTATGGCTACACCTTC. The encoded protein is CASTAGSTYGYTF.

J is TRBJ1-4 and V is TRBV10-3; D gene ambiguous. CDR1 is ENHRY and CDR2 is SYGVKD in the germline V gene. CDR3 length equals 15 residues. Trimming pared 3 bases from V and 8 bases from J, leaving 16 bases between. The CDR3 DNA is TGTGCCATCAGTGATTCTGGAACGAGGTACGAAAAACTGTTTTTT. Translating it yields CAISDSGTRYEKLFF.

This chain uses TRBV30 with TRBJ2-7; TRBD2 aligns across 8 bases. Germline V lookup: CDR1 GTSNPN, CDR2 SVGIG (reference sequence). This CDR3 contains 17 residues. The V segment lost 2 bases and the J segment 4 bases; nucleotides outside the gene matches: 16. The CDR3 bases are TGTGCCTGGAGTTTTAGCGGGGAGGCCTCTTTCGGTTACGAGCAGTACTTC. Translation: CAWSFSGEASFGYEQYF.

This rearrangement joins TRBV4-1 to TRBJ1-4, with a tentative D call TRBD1 (5 bases). This CDR3 is 15 amino acids long. V lost 3 bases and J lost 2, with 10 bases in between. CDR1 is MGHRA and CDR2 is YSYEKL in the germline V gene. This CDR3 is CASSHLGGTNEKLFF. The CDR3 DNA reads as TGCGCCAGCAGCCATCTGGGGGGGACTAATGAAAAACTGTTTTTT.

This clone was observed a handful of times. V and J are TRBV20-1 and TRBJ1-5; TRBD1 is a possible D gene (5 bases). The CDR3 consists of 15 residues. CDR1 is DFQATT and CDR2 is SNEGSKA in the germline V gene (reference sequence). V gave up 3 bases and J gave up 1 base, with 13 bases separating them. The CDR3, as DNA: TGCAGTGCTAGTAACGGGGGTGACAGCAATCAGCCCCAGCATTTT. Amino acid sequence: CSASNGGDSNQPQHF.